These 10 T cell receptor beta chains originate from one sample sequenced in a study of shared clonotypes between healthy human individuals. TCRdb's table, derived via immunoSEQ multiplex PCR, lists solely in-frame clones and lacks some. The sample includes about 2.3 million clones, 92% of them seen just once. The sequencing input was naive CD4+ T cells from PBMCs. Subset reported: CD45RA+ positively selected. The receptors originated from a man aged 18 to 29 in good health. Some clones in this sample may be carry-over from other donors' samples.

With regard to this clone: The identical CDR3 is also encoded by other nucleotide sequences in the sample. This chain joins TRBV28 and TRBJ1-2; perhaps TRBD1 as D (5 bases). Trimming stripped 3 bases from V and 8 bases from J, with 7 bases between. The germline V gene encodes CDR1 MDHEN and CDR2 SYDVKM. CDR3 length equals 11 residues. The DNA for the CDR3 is TGTGCCAGCAGTTTCCGGGGGGGCTACACCTTC. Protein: CASSFRGGYTF.

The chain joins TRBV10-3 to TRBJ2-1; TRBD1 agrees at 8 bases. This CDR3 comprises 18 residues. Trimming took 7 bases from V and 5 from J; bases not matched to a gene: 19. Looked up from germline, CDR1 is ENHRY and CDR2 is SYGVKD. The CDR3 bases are TGTGCCATCAAGCGTGCACAGGGGGAACCTGGGGGAAACAATGAGCAGTTCTTC. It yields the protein CAIKRAQGEPGGNNEQFF.

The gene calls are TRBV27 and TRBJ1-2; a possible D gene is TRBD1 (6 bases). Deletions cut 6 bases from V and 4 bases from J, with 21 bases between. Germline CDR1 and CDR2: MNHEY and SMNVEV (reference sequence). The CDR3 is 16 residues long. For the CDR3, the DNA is TGTGCCAGCAGCCTTAAACCCAGGGGCCCCGTCTATGGCTACACCTTC. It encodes CASSLKPRGPVYGYTF.

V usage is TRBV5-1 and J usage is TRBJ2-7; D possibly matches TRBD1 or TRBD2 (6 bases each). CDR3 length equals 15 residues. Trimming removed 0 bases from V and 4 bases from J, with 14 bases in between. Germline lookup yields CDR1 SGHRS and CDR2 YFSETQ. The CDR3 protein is CASSLDRGRWYEQYF. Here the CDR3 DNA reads TGCGCCAGCAGCTTGGATCGGGGGCGCTGGTACGAGCAGTACTTC.

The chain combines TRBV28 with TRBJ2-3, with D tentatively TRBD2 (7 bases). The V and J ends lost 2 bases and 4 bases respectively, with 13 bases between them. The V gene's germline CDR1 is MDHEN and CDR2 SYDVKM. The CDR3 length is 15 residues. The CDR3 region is CASSLGGASADTQYF. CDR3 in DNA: TGTGCCAGCAGTTTAGGGGGGGCGTCGGCAGATACGCAGTATTTT.

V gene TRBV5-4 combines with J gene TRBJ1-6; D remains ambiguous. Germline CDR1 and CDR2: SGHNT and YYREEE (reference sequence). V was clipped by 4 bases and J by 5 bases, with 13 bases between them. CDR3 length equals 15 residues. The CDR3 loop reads CASSAGQPHNSPLHF. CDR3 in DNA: TGTGCCAGCAGCGCCGGGCAGCCCCATAATTCACCCCTCCACTTT.

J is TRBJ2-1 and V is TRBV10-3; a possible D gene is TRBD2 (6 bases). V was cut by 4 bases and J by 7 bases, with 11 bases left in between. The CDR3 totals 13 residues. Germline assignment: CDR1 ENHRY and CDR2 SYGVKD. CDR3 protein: CAISAGDGNEQFF. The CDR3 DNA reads TGTGCCATCAGTGCGGGGGATGGGAATGAGCAGTTCTTC.

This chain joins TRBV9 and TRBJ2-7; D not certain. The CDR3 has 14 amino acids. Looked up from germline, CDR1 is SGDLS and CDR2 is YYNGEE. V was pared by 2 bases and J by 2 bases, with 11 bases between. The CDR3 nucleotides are TGTGCCAGCAGCGTTTCTGTGTTACCCTACGAGCAGTACTTC. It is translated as CASSVSVLPYEQYF.

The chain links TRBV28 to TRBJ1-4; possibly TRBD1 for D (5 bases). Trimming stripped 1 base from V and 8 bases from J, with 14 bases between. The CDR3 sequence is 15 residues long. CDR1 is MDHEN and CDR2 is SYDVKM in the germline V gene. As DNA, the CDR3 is TGTGCCAGCAGTTTATTGGCGGGGCTCGGGGAAAAACTGTTTTTT. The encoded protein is CASSLLAGLGEKLFF.

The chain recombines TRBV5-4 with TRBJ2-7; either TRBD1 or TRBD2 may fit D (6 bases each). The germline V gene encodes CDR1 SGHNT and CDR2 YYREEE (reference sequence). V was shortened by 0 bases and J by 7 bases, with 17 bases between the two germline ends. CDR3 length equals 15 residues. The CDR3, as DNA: TGTGCCAGCAGCTTGGGCGGGACAATTCCTGGGGAGCAGTACTTC. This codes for CASSLGGTIPGEQYF.